The subject of this entry is one T cell receptor (beta chain). Original methodology: Amplified reference gene primers provided the basis for estimating nucleated cell counts. The data were produced by immunoSEQ multiplex PCR, yet TCRdb's version contains in-frame clones alone and is incomplete. V, J and clone size were drawn from that table, and D and trimming were deduced from the DNA. The table includes over 60,000 clones, over 75% detected once. There are 15 residues in the CDR3. V shed 5 bases, J shed 9 bases, and the junction held 11 bases outside the gene matches. CDR1 WSHSY and CDR2 SAAADI come from the germline V gene. This entry belongs to a study of blood T cell repertoires in COVID-19.

This chain uses TRBV10-2 with TRBJ2-1, with 9 bases matching TRBD1. This sequence was found in a human donor in a cohort sampled during active COVID-19. Sequencing used peripheral blood. The CDR3 reads CASSKPGQGGGEQFF. CDR3 DNA: TGCGCCAGCAGTAAACCGGGACAGGGAGGAGGTGAGCAGTTCTTC.